This entry lists 4 T cell receptor beta chains sequenced from one sample in a study of control samples from healthy donors and cancer patients (TCRdb year 2020). Library construction relied on the immunoSEQ multiplex PCR assay. Sourced from immuneACCESS, this table was stored by TCRdb with only in-frame sequences that have V and J called. A share of the clones is absent; for the studies checked, an unresolved V gene accounts for under half, and the remainder has no known explanation. Here the sample has 170,000 or so clones; 85% to 95% occur a single time. The ten top clones hold roughly 1.5% of the sample. Material for sequencing was blood. The receptor set was obtained from a man younger than 35 in good health.

The chain employs TRBV28 and TRBJ1-1; tentatively, D is TRBD1 (6 bases). Germline CDR1 is MDHEN and CDR2 is SYDVKM. V was pared by 7 bases and J by 10 bases, with 13 bases between. This CDR3 has 11 amino acids. The CDR3 nucleotides read TGTGCCAGCATCCAAGGGGGTGGAGCTTTCTTT. It specifies CASIQGGGAFF.

This chain connects TRBV6-5 to TRBJ1-2; 10 positions match TRBD1. This CDR3 spans 15 amino acids. Trimming took 5 bases from V and 2 from J; bases not matched to a gene: 5. CDR1 MNHEY and CDR2 SVGAGI come from the germline V gene. CDR3: CASSTRQGANYGYTF. The CDR3 DNA reads as TGTGCCAGCAGTACTCGACAGGGGGCGAACTATGGCTACACCTTC.

The chain links TRBV5-1 to TRBJ2-2; 10 nucleotides line up with TRBD1. The CDR3 spans 15 residues. Trimming at V came to 4 bases and at J to 6 bases, leaving 6 bases not matched to a gene. In germline, CDR1 is SGHRS, CDR2 YFSETQ. Here the CDR3 reads CASSPDRGRSGELFF. In DNA form, the CDR3 reads TGCGCCAGCAGCCCCGACAGGGGGCGGTCCGGGGAGCTGTTTTTT.

This sequence joins TRBV24-1 and TRBJ2-5, with TRBD1 identical over 11 bases. The germline CDR1 and CDR2 sequences are KGHDR and SFDVKD. The CDR3 is 16 amino acids. Trimming took 3 bases from V and 4 from J; bases not matched to a gene: 6. The CDR3 spells CATSDPGQGAGETQYF. CDR3 sequence (DNA): TGTGCCACCAGTGATCCTGGACAGGGGGCCGGAGAGACCCAGTACTTC.